Described below is a single T cell receptor (beta chain) sequence and its context. Its antigen is as yet unknown. These data originate in a study of T cell repertoires in cytomegalovirus infection. TCRdb re-called the reads with MiXCR, one entry per CDR3 protein. Here the sample spans a few hundred thousand distinct CDR3 sequences, 22% being singletons. General study points: Clonotype analysis showed dominance of the ex vivo response by HLA-C-restricted CMV-specific TCR beta clonotypes. Adding up the frequency of public TCR beta families identified people who carried CMV plus the relevant HLA.

This sequence originates from a human donor in good health (CMV status not recorded). Some clones in this sample may be carry-over from other donors' samples. Material: CD8+ T cells from PBMCs.

The CDR3 DNA reads TGTGCCAGAAGCATCCGGGACAGGGTTAACAATGAGCAGTTCTTC. This translates into CARSIRDRVNNEQFF. The chain joins TRBV5-3 to TRBJ2-1; 9 bases agree with TRBD1. TRBV5-3 is an ORF for which the function is uncertain. J gave up 5 bases and V 4 bases, and 7 bases lay outside the gene matches. CDR3 length: 15 residues.